These T cell receptor beta chains were read from a single sample in a study of blood T cell repertoires in COVID-19. Here immunoSEQ multiplex PCR was the method, and the copy in TCRdb shows in-frame clones only, minus some. This table has more than 300,000 clones, around 89% appearing once. The sequenced sample was peripheral blood. Source of these receptors: a man between 18 and 35 years old who had recovered from COVID-19. CDR3s include the opening cysteine and the closing phenylalanine or tryptophan. A D gene is named only where the DNA matches it firmly. Not every row has a clone size; where given, it reads once, few, many or a size class.

>.|.|TRBJ1-2|TRBV12-3/TRBV12-4
CASSLPGDYGYTF
TGTGCCAGCAGTTTACCCGGGGACTATGGCTACACCTTC
>.|.|TRBJ2-7|TRBV21-1
CASSKEASPRLAGVSSYEQYF
TGTGCCAGCAGCAAAGAAGCTTCCCCTAGACTAGCGGGAGTCTCGAGCTACGAGCAGTACTTC
>once|TRBD2|TRBJ2-7|TRBV29-1
CSVGGGSSYEQYF
TGCAGCGTTGGCGGGGGGAGCTCCTACGAGCAGTACTTC
>.|.|TRBJ1-1|TRBV21-1
CASSKGDHMNTEAFF
TGTGCCAGCAGCAAGGGAGATCATATGAACACTGAAGCTTTCTTT
>once|.|TRBJ1-5|TRBV20-1
CSASSIGAGGNQPQHF
TGCAGTGCTAGTAGCATCGGGGCAGGGGGCAATCAGCCCCAGCATTTT
>.|.|TRBJ1-1|TRBV12-3/TRBV12-4
CASSPDGTEAFF
TGTGCCAGCAGCCCCGACGGGACTGAAGCTTTCTTT
>.|.|TRBJ2-7|TRBV19
CASSIGARASSYEQYF
TGTGCCAGTAGTATAGGGGCCAGGGCGTCCTCCTACGAGCAGTACTTC
>.|.|TRBJ1-4|TRBV5-5
CASSRGEKLFF
TGTGCCAGCAGCCGAGGGGAAAAACTGTTTTTT
>.|.|TRBJ1-2|TRBV21-1
CASSKRDKGVGTAYGYTF
TGTGCCAGCAGCAAAAGGGATAAAGGGGTGGGGACAGCTTATGGCTACACCTTC
>.|TRBD2|TRBJ2-1|TRBV7-8
CASSGIAGDNEQFF
TGTGCCAGCAGCGGAATAGCGGGAGACAATGAGCAGTTCTTC
>.|TRBD2|TRBJ2-1|TRBV5-4
CASTGTSGISSYNEQFF
TGTGCCAGCACCGGGACTAGCGGGATAAGCTCCTACAATGAGCAGTTCTTC
>.|TRBD2|TRBJ2-7|TRBV7-9
CASSPAGGLYYEQYF
TGTGCCAGCAGCCCAGCGGGAGGGCTGTACTACGAGCAGTACTTC
>.|.|TRBJ2-3|TRBV7-9
CASSLGGPTTDTQYF
TGTGCCAGCAGCTTAGGCGGCCCAACCACAGATACGCAGTATTTT
>.|TRBD1|TRBJ1-1|TRBV12-3/TRBV12-4
CASSFRQGEAFF
TGTGCCAGCAGTTTCCGACAGGGTGAAGCTTTCTTT
>once|.|TRBJ1-5|TRBV10-3
CAIGTGNQPQHF
TGTGCCATCGGTACAGGGAATCAGCCCCAGCATTTT
>.|.|TRBJ1-1|TRBV6-6
CASSYYNTEAFF
TGTGCCAGCAGTTATTATAACACTGAAGCTTTCTTT
>.|.|TRBJ1-1|TRBV19
CASSSPRSRNTEAFF
TGTGCCAGTAGTTCTCCGAGGTCCCGTAACACTGAAGCTTTCTTT
>.|TRBD2|TRBJ2-1|TRBV30
CAWSPGLALNEQFF
TGTGCCTGGAGTCCGGGACTAGCTTTAAATGAGCAGTTCTTC
>.|.|TRBJ2-7|TRBV4-3
CASSQDYNSPSYEQYF
TGCGCCAGCAGCCAAGATTACAACAGTCCATCCTACGAGCAGTACTTC
>.|.|TRBJ1-2|TRBV6-5
CASSYFGYGYTF
TGTGCCAGCAGTTACTTCGGGTATGGCTACACCTTC
>once|TRBD2|TRBJ2-1|TRBV27
CASSSGLAGSDEQFF
TGTGCCAGCAGCTCGGGACTAGCGGGATCCGATGAGCAGTTCTTC
>.|TRBD1|TRBJ2-7|TRBV19
CASSMGQGASYEQYF
TGTGCCAGTAGTATGGGGCAGGGGGCATCCTACGAGCAGTACTTC
>once|TRBD1|TRBJ1-1|TRBV11-1
CASSRPGTGHTEAFF
TGTGCCAGCAGCCGGCCCGGGACAGGCCACACTGAAGCTTTCTTT
>.|.|TRBJ1-5|TRBV30
CAWSRGFSNQPQHF
TGTGCCTGGAGTCGAGGGTTTAGCAATCAGCCCCAGCATTTT
>.|TRBD2|TRBJ2-3|TRBV3-1/TRBV3-2
CASSQRLAGGPWGGTDTQYF
TGTGCCAGCAGCCAGAGACTAGCGGGAGGACCGTGGGGTGGCACAGATACGCAGTATTTT
>.|.|TRBJ2-7|TRBV11-3
CASSTRAADTYEQYF
TGTGCCAGCAGCACCCGAGCCGCGGACACCTACGAGCAGTACTTC
>.|TRBD2|TRBJ2-7|TRBV27
CASATGTSPYEQYF
TGTGCCAGCGCCACCGGGACTAGCCCCTACGAGCAGTACTTC
>.|TRBD1|TRBJ2-1|TRBV5-1
CASSQLHPGQGGSHEQFF
TGCGCCAGCAGCCAATTACATCCGGGACAGGGGGGTAGCCATGAGCAGTTCTTC
>.|TRBD2|TRBJ2-7|TRBV7-8
CASSLGASGGYEQYF
TGTGCCAGCAGCTTAGGGGCTAGCGGGGGTTACGAGCAGTACTTC
>.|.|TRBJ2-3|TRBV6-5
CASRTTTDTQYF
TGTGCCAGCCGAACTACCACAGATACGCAGTATTTT
>.|.|TRBJ2-7|TRBV14
CASSQGQGSGKQYF
TGTGCCAGCAGCCAGGGTCAGGGCTCAGGGAAGCAGTACTTC
>once|TRBD1|TRBJ2-7|TRBV5-4
CASSPYTGAYEQYF
TGTGCCAGCAGCCCGTATACAGGGGCCTACGAGCAGTACTTC
>once|.|TRBJ1-4|TRBV27
CASSSHKDRINEKLFF
TGTGCCAGCAGTTCTCATAAGGACAGAATTAATGAAAAACTGTTTTTT
>few|.|TRBJ2-5|TRBV12-3/TRBV12-4
CASSLGHGETQYF
TGTGCCAGCAGTTTAGGACACGGTGAGACCCAGTACTTC
>.|TRBD1|TRBJ1-1|TRBV6-2/TRBV6-3
CASSPRTGGSTEAFF
TGTGCCAGCAGTCCCCGGACAGGGGGAAGCACTGAAGCTTTCTTT
>.|.|TRBJ1-2|TRBV5-4
CASSLGGGGGVTNYGYTF
TGTGCCAGCAGCTTGGGTGGTGGTGGAGGTGTCACTAACTATGGCTACACCTTC
>.|TRBD1|TRBJ1-1|TRBV10-2
CASNLQGETEAFF
TGCGCCAGCAATCTACAGGGGGAAACTGAAGCTTTCTTT
>.|.|TRBJ2-1|TRBV27
CASSFRRGPRNEQFF
TGTGCCAGCAGTTTCCGGAGGGGGCCTCGCAATGAGCAGTTCTTC
>.|.|TRBJ1-1|TRBV5-8
CASSPGTEAFF
TGTGCCAGCAGCCCGGGGACAGAAGCTTTCTTT
>.|TRBD1|TRBJ1-1|TRBV6-5
CASSRRTGNTEAFF
TGTGCCAGCAGCCGACGGACAGGCAACACTGAAGCTTTCTTT
>.|TRBD1|TRBJ2-7|TRBV15
CATAPGQGATYEQYF
TGTGCCACCGCCCCGGGACAGGGGGCAACCTACGAGCAGTACTTC
>.|.|TRBJ1-1|TRBV19
CASSRLRLDTEAFF
TGTGCCAGTAGCAGACTCCGGCTGGACACTGAAGCTTTCTTT